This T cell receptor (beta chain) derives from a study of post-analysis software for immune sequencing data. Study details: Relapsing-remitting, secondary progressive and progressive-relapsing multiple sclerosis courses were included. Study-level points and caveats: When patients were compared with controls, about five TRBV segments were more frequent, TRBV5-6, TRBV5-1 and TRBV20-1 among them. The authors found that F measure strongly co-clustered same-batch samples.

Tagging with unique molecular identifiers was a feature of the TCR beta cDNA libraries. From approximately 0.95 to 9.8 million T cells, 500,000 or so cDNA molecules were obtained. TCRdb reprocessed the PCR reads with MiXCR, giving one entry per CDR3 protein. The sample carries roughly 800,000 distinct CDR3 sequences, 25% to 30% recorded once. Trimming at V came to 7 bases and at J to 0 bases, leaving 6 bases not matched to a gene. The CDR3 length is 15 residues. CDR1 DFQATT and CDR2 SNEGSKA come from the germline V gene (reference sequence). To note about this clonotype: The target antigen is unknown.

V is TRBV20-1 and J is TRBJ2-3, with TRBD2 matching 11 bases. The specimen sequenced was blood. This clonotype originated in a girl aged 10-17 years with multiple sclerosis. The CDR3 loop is CSVGTSGTSTDTQYF. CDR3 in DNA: TGCAGTGTGGGGACTAGCGGAACTAGCACAGATACGCAGTATTTT.